The clone carrying this T cell receptor (beta chain) was counted between two and nine times. The antigen is undetermined. V lost 0 bases and J 4 bases, leaving 10 bases between the germline ends. The CDR3 length is 15 residues. The data originate from a study of vaccination and CD4 T cells after COVID-19. Study-level background: According to the study, participants were given two doses of BNT162b2 or mRNA-1273 vaccine. Post-vaccine specimens were obtained a median 72 days after dose two (range 14 to 241). Control cultures used a CEFX viral epitope pool, an HIV-1 Nef peptide pool, or no peptide.

Treatment specified: roughly nine-day PBMC culture with coronavirus spike peptide pools or control peptides (ViraFEST assay). The cultures had half their medium swapped for fresh IL-2 medium on days 3 and 7. Sequencing of cultured CD4+ T cell DNA used the Oncomine TCR Beta short-read assay. TCRdb independently ran MiXCR on the PCR reads; one entry per CDR3 protein. Of about 27,000 distinct CDR3 sequences listed, less than 80% are singletons. This specimen consisted of CD4+ T cells from blood, cultured in vitro, obtained after SARS-CoV-2 vaccination. This rearrangement joins TRBV12-3 or TRBV12-4 to TRBJ1-5; maybe TRBD1 (5 bases). The source of this sequence is a human donor who received a COVID-19 vaccine. The CDR3 region is CASSLARGINQPQHF. The CDR3 region has the DNA TGTGCCAGCAGTTTAGCGCGGGGGATTAATCAGCCCCAGCATTTT.